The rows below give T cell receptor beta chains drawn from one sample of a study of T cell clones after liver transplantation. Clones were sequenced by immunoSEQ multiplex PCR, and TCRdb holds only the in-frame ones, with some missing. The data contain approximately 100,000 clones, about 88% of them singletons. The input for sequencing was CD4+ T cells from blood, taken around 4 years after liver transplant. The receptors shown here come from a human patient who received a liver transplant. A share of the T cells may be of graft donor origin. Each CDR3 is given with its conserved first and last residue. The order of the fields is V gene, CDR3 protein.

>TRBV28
CASSHPMGEQYF
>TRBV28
CASNAGGTDTQYF
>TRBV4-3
CASSLGGGPYNEQFF
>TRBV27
CASSLFQRVHEQYF
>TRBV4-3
CASSQEARQGATNEKLFF
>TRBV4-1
CASSQVTGGISGANVLTF
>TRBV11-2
CASRAGKGENTEAFF
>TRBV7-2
CASSSHFLGSPLHF
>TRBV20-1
CSAMGGTEAFF
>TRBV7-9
CASSLGGRVGANTGELFF
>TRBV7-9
CASSIVTSQSQYF
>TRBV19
CASSIDQGKYNEQFF
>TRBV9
CASSVGGTHSNQPQHF
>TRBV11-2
CASSLSGIENIQYF
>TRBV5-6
CASSLPGRTEAFF
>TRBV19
CASRETNLLGKPQHF
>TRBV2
CASRKRDSNSYEQYF
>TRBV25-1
CASSDWRDRGEQYF
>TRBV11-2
CASRRSGALNEQFF
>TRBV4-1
CASSHSNNGDRRGNGYTF
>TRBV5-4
CASSLGKPGQSF
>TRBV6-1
CASSERGNSNQPQHF
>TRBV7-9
CASSSGPNYGYTF
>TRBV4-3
CASSQDPSRHSPLHF
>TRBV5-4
CASSLARATGELFF
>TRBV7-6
CASSGQGVGDEQYF
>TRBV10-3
CAISDSGTGDTDTQYF
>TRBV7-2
CASSQNPGQGDGYTF
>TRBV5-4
CASSFGSGRETQYF
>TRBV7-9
CASSLDGVGATDTQYF
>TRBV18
CASSLNRDTGPTDTQYF
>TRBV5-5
CASSSGTVYGYTF
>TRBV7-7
CASSAFPNSGGLAKNIQYF
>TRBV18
CASSPAGGGNTEAFF
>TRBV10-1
CASSRRLGTGELFF
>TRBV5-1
CASSLRSGTSVFSSTGELFF
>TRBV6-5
CASSPHTDRNYGYTF
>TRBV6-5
CASSRTEFSNQPQHF
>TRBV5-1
CASGASGSKVGNEQFF
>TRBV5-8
CASSHRGGRGTEAFF
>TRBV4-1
CASSQERGTSIRDEQFF
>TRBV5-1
CASTRAGQRTDTIYF
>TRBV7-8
CASSSRQGTTDTQYF
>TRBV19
CASSPGQTYGYTF
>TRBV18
CASSERETQYF